This TCR beta chain was found in a study of Graves' ophthalmopathy and Graves' hyperthyroidism. CDR1 and CDR2 (germline): SQVTM, ANQGSEA. This CDR3 comprises 15 residues. V dropped 1 base and J dropped 4; count of bases not matched to a gene: 9. Concerning this clonotype itself: Its antigen is unidentified.

Broader study findings: Most thyroid clonotypes with frequency above 0.001 were detected in blood too.

The authors amplified TCR beta CDR3 regions, and they did so from RNA transcripts for repertoire sequencing. RT-PCR was first run with HTBI primers, then multiplex PCR in a second round. MiXCR, run by TCRdb on the multiplex PCR reads, gives a single entry per CDR3 protein. The table records 170,000 or so distinct CDR3 sequences, over 35% of them present only once. This clonotype originated in a woman aged 40-49 years with Graves' ophthalmopathy. The rearrangement links TRBV29-1 to TRBJ2-5, with 7 bases identical to TRBD2. The sample comprised peripheral blood. The CDR3 region has the DNA TGCAGCGTTGAAGGGCCCAGGGAGGGCCCAGAGACCCAGTACTTC. Translation: CSVEGPREGPETQYF.